This TCR beta chain stems from a study of cytomegalovirus exposure and HLA in healthy donors. Findings and limits, study-wide: Three chains linked to CMV were shown in vitro to be specific for CMV antigens. Analysis was carried out at a later point, and it linked a missense DCLRE1C variant to TCR beta V- and J-gene trimming.

As concerns this clone: Antigen: not known.

Both 60 Vbeta primers and 13 Jbeta primers went into the PCR. Clones were sequenced by immunoSEQ multiplex PCR, and TCRdb holds only the in-frame ones, with some missing. This repertoire shows about 160,000 clones, approximately 72% found once; its top ten account for less than 3%. Sample: PBMCs. The TCR originated in a female donor in good health and CMV-seronegative.

The CDR3 protein is CAWSVTGAHEQYF. DNA for the CDR3: TGTGCCTGGAGTGTGACAGGGGCCCACGAGCAGTACTTC. The chain has TRBV30 and TRBJ2-7, with TRBD1 matching 8 bases. V lost 0 bases to trimming and J lost 5 bases; unmatched junction nucleotides: 3. This CDR3 is built from 13 residues. CDR1 is GTSNPN and CDR2 is SVGIG in the germline V gene (reference sequence).